The clone carrying this T cell receptor (beta chain) was recorded a few times. The antigen is undetermined. The time point denotes: sample taken at primary tumor resection. The sequenced material consisted of unsorted whole RNA from tumor, nontumor lung or frozen PBMC. This specimen comes from a study of spatial heterogeneity in lung cancer. TCRdb reprocessed the 5' RACE reads via MiXCR and lists one record per CDR3 protein. In the table there are 3,000 to 4,500 distinct CDR3 sequences, more than 10% of which are singletons. The CDR3 length is 14 residues. Trimming removed 5 bases at V and 7 bases at J, with 20 bases between. CDR1 and CDR2 (germline): DFQATT, SNEGSKA (reference sequence). General study results and limits: Estimated TCR-seq coverage of tumor T cells was only around 7% for alpha chains. For beta chains, the corresponding estimate was about 14%. Mutation tallies in tumors tracked expanded intratumoral alpha and beta TCR counts.

The TCR was taken from a male donor with early-stage non-small cell lung cancer. The chain recombines TRBV20-1 with TRBJ1-1; TRBD1 might be the D (5 bases). The starting material was lung tumor tissue, obtained at surgery. CDR3 DNA sequence: TGCAGTGCTCTCCGGGACGGAGCTAACGGTGAAGCTTTCTTT. This encodes CSALRDGANGEAFF.